What follows are 16 T cell receptor beta chains derived from one specimen sequenced in a study of cytomegalovirus exposure and HLA in healthy donors. It was with 60 Vbeta and 13 Jbeta primers that the PCR ran. The protocol was immunoSEQ multiplex PCR, while the TCRdb copy is restricted to in-frame clones and leaves out a portion. The sample consists of tens of thousands of clones, over 60% of them appearing once. The sample taken for sequencing was PBMCs. These receptors were taken from a middle-aged man in good health and CMV-seropositive.

The chain carries TRBV5-4 and TRBJ2-7, with 10 positions matching TRBD1. The junction had 9 bases not matched to a gene; V was cut back by 4 bases and J by 11 bases. The CDR3 consists of 13 residues. From germline, CDR1 is SGHNT and CDR2 YYREEE (reference sequence). The CDR3 loop reads CASSPATGTGEYF. The CDR3 nucleotides read TGTGCCAGCAGCCCGGCCACCGGGACAGGGGAGTACTTC.

The chain has TRBV5-1 and TRBJ1-2; D not certain. Trimming took 4 bases from V and 2 from J, leaving 21 bases between them. The germline CDR1 and CDR2 sequences are SGHRS and YFSETQ. The CDR3 has 17 amino acids. The CDR3 nucleotides are TGCGCCAGCAGCCCTAGCGGGAGAGGAGACCTCAACTATGGCTACACCTTC. It specifies CASSPSGRGDLNYGYTF. The variable domain in full, completed from reference TRBV5-1 and TRBJ1-2, reads KAGVTQTPRYLIKTRGQQVTLSCSPISGHRSVSWYQQTPGQGLQFLFEYFSETQRNKGNFPGRFSGRQFSNSRSEMNVSTLELGDSALYLCASSPSGRGDLNYGYTFGSGTRLTVV.

This clone was observed a handful of times. The chain is built from TRBV5-8 and TRBJ1-2; no firm D call. This CDR3 has 13 residues. Per germline, CDR1 SGHTS and CDR2 YDEGEE. The V gene lost 5 bases and the J gene lost 10 bases, with 18 bases spanning the gap. In nucleotides, the CDR3 is TGTGCCAGCAGACAAACTTCAACAGACCTCTACACCTTC. Protein product: CASRQTSTDLYTF.

This clone has a handful of counts. The V gene is TRBV28, the J gene TRBJ1-6; 7 bases are a match to TRBD1. The germline V gene has CDR1 MDHEN and CDR2 SYDVKM. This CDR3 has 17 residues. V shed 3 bases and J 7 bases; nucleotides not matched to a gene: 12. CDR3 amino acids: CASSFGGAGGTNSPLHF. DNA of the CDR3: TGTGCCAGCAGTTTTGGCGGGGCAGGGGGGACAAATTCACCCCTCCACTTT.

The genes are TRBV7-2 and TRBJ1-3; possible D gene TRBD1, 6 bases. The CDR3 sequence is 16 residues long. Germline CDR1 reads SGHTA; CDR2 reads FQGNSA. V was pared by 5 bases and J by 3 bases, with 17 bases between. The CDR3 bases are TGTGCCAGCAGCGGCCTAGGGGGGGCGCATGGAAACACCATATATTTT. Translation gives CASSGLGGAHGNTIYF. The full variable domain, its missing parts supplied by reference TRBV7-2 and TRBJ1-3, is GAGVSQSPSNKVTEKGKDVELRCDPISGHTALYWYRQSLGQGLEFLIYFQGNSAPDKSGLPSDRFSAERTGGSVSTLTIQRTQQEDSAVYLCASSGLGGAHGNTIYFGEGSWLTVV.

The chain employs TRBV14 and TRBJ1-3; D may be TRBD1 (6 bases). The germline V gene encodes CDR1 SGHDN and CDR2 FVKESK. CDR3 length equals 14 residues. V was shortened by 8 bases and J by 0 bases, with 11 bases between the two germline ends. CDR3 amino acids: CASGDRSSGNTIYF. The CDR3 nucleotides read TGTGCCAGCGGAGACAGGAGCTCTGGAAACACCATATATTTT.

This chain uses TRBV7-6 with TRBJ1-3, with D possibly being TRBD1 (6 bases). Germline V CDR1 and CDR2: SGHVS, FNYEAQ. The CDR3 length is 18 residues. Trimming took off 1 base at V and 0 bases at J, with 16 bases between the two ends. In DNA, the CDR3 is TGTGCCAGCAGCTTAGAAGGCGCGGGGGGCAGCTCTGGAAACACCATATATTTT. Amino acid sequence: CASSLEGAGGSSGNTIYF.

The chain recombines TRBV4-2 with TRBJ2-5, with TRBD2 identical over 12 bases. Germline V lookup: CDR1 LGHNA, CDR2 YNFKEQ. V was clipped by 0 bases and J by 4 bases; unmatched bases: 12. This CDR3 spans 19 amino acids. The CDR3 region has the DNA TGTGCCAGCAGCCAAGATCCCCTCCCGGCTAGCGGGAGGGGAGAGACCCAGTACTTC. Residues: CASSQDPLPASGRGETQYF.

J is TRBJ1-5 and V is TRBV28; D remains unclear. The length of the CDR3 is 16 residues. V dropped 4 bases and J dropped 0 bases, with 13 bases sitting between them. Germline V gene sequence: CDR1 MDHEN, CDR2 SYDVKM. CDR3 DNA: TGTGCCAGCAGTTCGATAAGTCCTAATAGCAATCAGCCCCAGCATTTT. As protein: CASSSISPNSNQPQHF.

This clone appeared a few times. The gene calls are TRBV5-1 and TRBJ2-1; 11 bases are shared with TRBD2. CDR1 is SGHRS and CDR2 is YFSETQ in the germline V gene. V trimming: 2 bases; J trimming: 6 bases; junction bases outside the gene matches: 4. The CDR3 covers 15 residues. The CDR3 region is CASSFTSGRINEQFF. DNA of the CDR3: TGCGCCAGCAGCTTTACTAGCGGGAGAATCAATGAGCAGTTCTTC.

The chain links TRBV28 to TRBJ1-5; TRBD1 might be the D (5 bases). The germline CDR1 and CDR2 sequences are MDHEN and SYDVKM. The V gene lost 2 bases and the J gene lost 4 bases, with 9 bases spanning the gap. The CDR3 has 14 amino acids. The CDR3 loop reads CASSLGAENQPQHF. Written as DNA, the CDR3 is TGTGCCAGCAGTTTAGGGGCAGAGAATCAGCCCCAGCATTTT.

The V and J genes are TRBV9 and TRBJ2-1, with TRBD2 matching over 10 bases. Germline V CDR1 and CDR2: SGDLS, YYNGEE. With V trimmed by 4 bases and J by 5 bases, 3 bases remained unmatched. The CDR3 is made up of 14 amino acids. The CDR3, as DNA: TGTGCCAGCAGCTCCAGCGGGAGGGACAATGAGCAGTTCTTC. Encoded protein: CASSSSGRDNEQFF.

The gene calls are TRBV5-8 and TRBJ2-1; TRBD2 agrees at 10 bases. There are 16 residues in the CDR3. The J segment lost 8 bases and the V segment lost 4 bases, leaving 12 bases of the junction unmatched. CDR1 and CDR2 (germline): SGHTS, YDEGEE. The CDR3 sequence is CASSRALAGVRHEQFF. The DNA for the CDR3 is TGTGCCAGCAGCAGGGCCCTAGCGGGAGTTAGGCATGAGCAGTTCTTC.

This clone has a handful of counts. The rearrangement uses TRBV19 and TRBJ1-1; D possibly corresponds to TRBD1 (6 bases). Trimming took 3 bases from V and 0 from J, leaving 20 bases between them. The CDR3 spans 18 residues. CDR1 and CDR2 from the germline V gene are LNHDA and SQIVND (reference sequence). The CDR3 DNA reads as TGTGCCAGTAGTATTGGGAGAAGGGGACAAACCATGAACACTGAAGCTTTCTTT. Its translation: CASSIGRRGQTMNTEAFF.

The chain employs TRBV28 and TRBJ1-4; a possible D gene is TRBD1 (5 bases). V dropped 3 bases and J dropped 0 bases, with 11 bases sitting between them. CDR3 size: 16 residues. Germline CDR1 is MDHEN and CDR2 is SYDVKM. Here the CDR3 reads CASSFQTVATNEKLFF. CDR3 coding DNA: TGTGCCAGCAGTTTTCAGACAGTTGCAACTAATGAAAAACTGTTTTTT.

The chain combines TRBV5-1 with TRBJ1-2, with D possibly being TRBD1 (5 bases). V dropped 4 bases and J dropped 3 bases, with 13 bases sitting between them. The CDR3 consists of 14 residues. Germline assignment: CDR1 SGHRS and CDR2 YFSETQ. CDR3: CASSPSTDYYGYTF. The CDR3 bases are TGCGCCAGCAGCCCGTCGACAGACTACTATGGCTACACCTTC.